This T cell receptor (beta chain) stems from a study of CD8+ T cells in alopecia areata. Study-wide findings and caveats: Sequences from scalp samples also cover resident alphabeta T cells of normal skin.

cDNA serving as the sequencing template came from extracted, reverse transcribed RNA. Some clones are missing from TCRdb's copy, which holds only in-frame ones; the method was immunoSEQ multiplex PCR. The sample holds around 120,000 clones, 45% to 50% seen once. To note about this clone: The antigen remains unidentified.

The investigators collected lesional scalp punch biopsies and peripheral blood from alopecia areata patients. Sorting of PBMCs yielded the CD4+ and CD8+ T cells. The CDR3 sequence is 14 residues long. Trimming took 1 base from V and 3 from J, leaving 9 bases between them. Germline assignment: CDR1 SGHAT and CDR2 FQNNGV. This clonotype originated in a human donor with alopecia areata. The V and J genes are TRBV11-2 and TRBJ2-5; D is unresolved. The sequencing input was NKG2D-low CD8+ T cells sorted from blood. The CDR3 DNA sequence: TGTGCCAGCAGCTTAGGTTACCCCGAAGAGACCCAGTACTTC. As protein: CASSLGYPEETQYF.